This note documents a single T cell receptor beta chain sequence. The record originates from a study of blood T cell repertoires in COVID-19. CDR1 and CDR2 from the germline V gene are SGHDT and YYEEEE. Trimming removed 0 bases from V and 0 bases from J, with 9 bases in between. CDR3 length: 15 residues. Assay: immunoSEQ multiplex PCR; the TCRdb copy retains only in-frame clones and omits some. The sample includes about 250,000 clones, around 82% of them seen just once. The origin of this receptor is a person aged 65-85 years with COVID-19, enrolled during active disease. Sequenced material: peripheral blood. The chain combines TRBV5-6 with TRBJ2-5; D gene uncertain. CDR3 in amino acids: CASSLVAAYQETQYF. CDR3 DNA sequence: TGTGCCAGCAGCTTGGTGGCAGCGTACCAAGAGACCCAGTACTTC. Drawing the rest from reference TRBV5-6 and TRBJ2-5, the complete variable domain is DAGVTQSPTHLIKTRGQQVTLRCSPKSGHDTVSWYQQALGQGPQFIFQYYEEEERQRGNFPDRFSGHQFPNYSSELNVNALLLGDSALYLCASSLVAAYQETQYFGPGTRLLVL.